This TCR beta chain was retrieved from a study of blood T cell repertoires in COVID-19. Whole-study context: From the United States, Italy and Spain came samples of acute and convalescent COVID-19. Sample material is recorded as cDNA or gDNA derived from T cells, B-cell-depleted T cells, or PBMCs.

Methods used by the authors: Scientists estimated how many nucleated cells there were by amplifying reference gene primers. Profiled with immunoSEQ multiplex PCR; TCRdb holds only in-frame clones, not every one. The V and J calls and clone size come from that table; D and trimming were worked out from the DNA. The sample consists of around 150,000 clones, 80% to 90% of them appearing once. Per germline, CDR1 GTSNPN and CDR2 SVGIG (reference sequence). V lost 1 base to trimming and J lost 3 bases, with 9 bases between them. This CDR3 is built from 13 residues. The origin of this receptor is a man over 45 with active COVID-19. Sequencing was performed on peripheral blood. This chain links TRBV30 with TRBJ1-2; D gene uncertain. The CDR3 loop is CAWSADRDYGYTF. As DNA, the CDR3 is TGTGCCTGGAGTGCCGACCGGGACTATGGCTACACCTTC.